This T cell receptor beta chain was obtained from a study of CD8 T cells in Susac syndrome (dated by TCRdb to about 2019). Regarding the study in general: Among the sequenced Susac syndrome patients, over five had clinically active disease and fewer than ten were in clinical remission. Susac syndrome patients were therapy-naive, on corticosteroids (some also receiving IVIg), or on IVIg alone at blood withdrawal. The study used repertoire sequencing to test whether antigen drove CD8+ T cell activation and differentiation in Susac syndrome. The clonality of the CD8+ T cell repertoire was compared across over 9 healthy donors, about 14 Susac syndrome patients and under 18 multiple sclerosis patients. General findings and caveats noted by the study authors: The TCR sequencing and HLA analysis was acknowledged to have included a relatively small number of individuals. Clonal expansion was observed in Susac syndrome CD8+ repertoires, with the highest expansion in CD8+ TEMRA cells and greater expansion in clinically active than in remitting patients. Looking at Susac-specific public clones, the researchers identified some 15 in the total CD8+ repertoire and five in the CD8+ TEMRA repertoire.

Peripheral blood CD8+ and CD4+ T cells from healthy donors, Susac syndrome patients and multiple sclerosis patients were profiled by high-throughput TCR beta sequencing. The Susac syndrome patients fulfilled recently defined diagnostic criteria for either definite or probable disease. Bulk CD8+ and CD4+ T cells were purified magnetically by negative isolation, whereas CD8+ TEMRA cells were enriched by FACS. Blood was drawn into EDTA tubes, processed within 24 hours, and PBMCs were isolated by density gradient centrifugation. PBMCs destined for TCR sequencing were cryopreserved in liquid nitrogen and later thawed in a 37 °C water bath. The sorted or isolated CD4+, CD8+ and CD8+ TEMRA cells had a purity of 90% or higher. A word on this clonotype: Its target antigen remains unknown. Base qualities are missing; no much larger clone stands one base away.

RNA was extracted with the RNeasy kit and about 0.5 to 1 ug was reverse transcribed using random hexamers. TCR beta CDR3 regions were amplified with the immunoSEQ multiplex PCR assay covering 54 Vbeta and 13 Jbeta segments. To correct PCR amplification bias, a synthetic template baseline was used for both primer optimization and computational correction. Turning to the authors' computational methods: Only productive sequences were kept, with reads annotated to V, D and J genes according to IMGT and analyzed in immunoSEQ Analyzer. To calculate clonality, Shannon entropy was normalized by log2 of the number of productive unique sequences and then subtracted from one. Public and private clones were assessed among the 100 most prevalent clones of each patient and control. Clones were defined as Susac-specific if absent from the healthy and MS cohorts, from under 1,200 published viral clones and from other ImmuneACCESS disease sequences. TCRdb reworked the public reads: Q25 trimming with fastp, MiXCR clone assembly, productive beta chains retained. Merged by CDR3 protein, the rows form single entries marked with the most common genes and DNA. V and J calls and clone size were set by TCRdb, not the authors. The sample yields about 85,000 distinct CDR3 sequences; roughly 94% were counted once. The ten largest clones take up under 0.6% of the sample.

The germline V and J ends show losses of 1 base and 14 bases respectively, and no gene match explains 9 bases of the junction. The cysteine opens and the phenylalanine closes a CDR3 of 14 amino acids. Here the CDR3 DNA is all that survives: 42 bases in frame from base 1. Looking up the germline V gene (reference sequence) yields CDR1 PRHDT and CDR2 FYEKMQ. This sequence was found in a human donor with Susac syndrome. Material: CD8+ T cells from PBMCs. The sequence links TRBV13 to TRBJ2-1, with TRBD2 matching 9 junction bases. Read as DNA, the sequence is TGTGCCAGCAGCTTAGAATCGGCGGGAGGGCCGGAGTTCTTC. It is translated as CASSLESAGGPEFF.